Presented here are 21 T cell receptor beta chains from one specimen sequenced in a study of blood T cell repertoires in COVID-19. Generated by immunoSEQ multiplex PCR, the TCRdb table keeps only in-frame clones and is missing some. Among about 74,000 clones listed, 88% were seen once. The sequenced sample consisted of peripheral blood. These receptors were obtained from a woman older than 75 with active or convalescent COVID-19.

This chain joins TRBV5-6 and TRBJ2-3; 7 bases map to TRBD1. The CDR3 has 15 residues. The V gene end was trimmed by 5 bases and the J gene end by 2 bases; junction bases not matched to a gene: 8. Germline-derived CDR1 and CDR2 are SGHDT and YYEEEE. The CDR3 sequence: CASSTGQANTDTQYF. The CDR3 bases are TGTGCCAGCAGTACCGGACAGGCCAACACAGATACGCAGTATTTT.

The gene calls are TRBV19 and TRBJ2-5; 8 bases are shared with TRBD1. This CDR3 spans 15 amino acids. V lost 0 bases to trimming and J lost 5 bases; unmatched junction nucleotides: 5. CDR1 and CDR2 (germline): LNHDA, SQIVND (reference sequence). CDR3 protein: CASSIEQGAWETQYF. The CDR3, as DNA: TGTGCCAGTAGTATAGAGCAGGGGGCATGGGAGACCCAGTACTTC.

The chain uses TRBV5-4 and TRBJ1-4, with 9 bases fitting TRBD1. CDR3 size: 16 residues. The germline V gene has CDR1 SGHNT and CDR2 YYREEE (reference sequence). V lost 4 bases and J lost 7; bases outside the gene matches: 11. DNA of the CDR3: TGTGCCAGCAGCCGCCCAACAGGGGGCGCAGGTGAAAAACTGTTTTTT. Amino acids: CASSRPTGGAGEKLFF.

This clone was seen only a few times. J is TRBJ2-3 and V is TRBV6-5, with 9 bases identical to TRBD2. Germline V gene sequence: CDR1 MNHEY, CDR2 SVGAGI. The J segment lost 1 base and the V segment lost 6 bases, leaving 5 bases of the junction unmatched. The CDR3 is 15 amino acids. This CDR3 is CASSILAGGTDTQYF. As DNA, the CDR3 is TGTGCCAGCAGCATCTTAGCGGGAGGCACAGATACGCAGTATTTT.

The genes are TRBV19 and TRBJ2-7; D is ambiguous. This CDR3 has 14 residues. V was pared by 5 bases and J by 3 bases, with 14 bases between. Germline CDR1 is LNHDA and CDR2 is SQIVND (reference sequence). The CDR3 sequence: CASSAFELGYEQYF. As DNA, the CDR3 is TGTGCCAGTAGTGCCTTTGAGCTAGGCTACGAGCAGTACTTC.

This clone was counted a few times. V is TRBV12-3 or TRBV12-4 and J is TRBJ1-6; no firm D call. The V end was cut by 3 bases, the J end by 9 bases, with 9 bases between. This CDR3 is built from 13 residues. CDR3 amino acids: CASSFRGSSPLHF. Written as DNA, the CDR3 is TGTGCCAGCAGTTTCCGGGGAAGTTCACCCCTCCACTTT.

This chain joins TRBV7-3 and TRBJ2-1; TRBD2 aligns across 10 bases. Germline V gene lookup returns CDR1 SGHTA and CDR2 FQGTGA. J gave up 12 bases and V 1 base, and 12 bases lay outside the gene matches. The CDR3 has 16 amino acids. The CDR3 nucleotides are TGTGCCAGCAGCTTAAAGGGGGTAGCGGGAGGAAGCCCGCAGTTCTTC. This codes for CASSLKGVAGGSPQFF.

The rearrangement links TRBV11-2 to TRBJ1-4, with no clear D. The CDR3 contains 16 residues. Looked up from germline, CDR1 is SGHAT and CDR2 is FQNNGV. V was shortened by 1 base and J by 3 bases, with 12 bases between the two germline ends. CDR3 protein: CASSLGASLPNEKLFF. The CDR3 coding sequence is TGTGCCAGCAGCTTAGGGGCATCATTACCTAATGAAAAACTGTTTTTT.

V and J are TRBV18 and TRBJ1-3; D not resolved. Germline CDR1 and CDR2: KGHSH and LQKENI. V was clipped by 0 bases and J by 0 bases, with 12 bases between them. This CDR3 comprises 17 residues. CDR3 protein: CASSPPEGWSSGNTIYF. The CDR3 DNA is TGTGCCAGCTCACCACCCGAGGGATGGAGCTCTGGAAACACCATATATTTT. Combining the CDR3 with reference TRBV18 and TRBJ1-3 gives the whole variable domain NAGVMQNPRHLVRRRGQEARLRCSPMKGHSHVYWYRQLPEEGLKFMVYLQKENIIDESGMPKERFSAEFPKEGPSILRIQQVVRGDSAAYFCASSPPEGWSSGNTIYFGEGSWLTVV.

The chain combines TRBV12-5 with TRBJ2-5; 9 positions agree with TRBD2. The V segment lost 6 bases and the J segment 6 bases; nucleotides outside the gene matches: 8. Germline V gene lookup returns CDR1 LGHNT and CDR2 FRNRAP. The CDR3 is 14 amino acids. The CDR3 loop is CASGLGLAFQTQYF. CDR3 nucleotides: TGTGCTAGTGGCCTGGGACTAGCTTTCCAGACCCAGTACTTC.

V is TRBV7-9 and J is TRBJ1-4; 7 bases match TRBD1. The CDR3 totals 13 residues. CDR1 is SEHNR and CDR2 is FQNEAQ in the germline V gene (reference sequence). After removal of 5 bases from V and 8 bases from J, the junction contained 5 bases not matched to a gene. The CDR3 sequence: CASSETGAEKLFF. The CDR3 nucleotides read TGTGCCAGCAGCGAAACAGGGGCGGAAAAACTGTTTTTT.

The chain is built from TRBV7-9 and TRBJ2-3; 9 bases map to TRBD2. Per the germline V gene, CDR1 is SEHNR and CDR2 is FQNEAQ (reference sequence). V was clipped by 5 bases and J by 3 bases; unmatched bases: 12. The CDR3 covers 17 residues. The CDR3 sequence: CASSLGLAYRRTDTQYF. The CDR3, as DNA: TGTGCCAGCAGCCTAGGACTAGCGTACAGGAGGACAGATACGCAGTATTTT.

The sample holds one count of this clone. The sample carries other DNA sequences with the same CDR3. The chain has TRBV12-3 or TRBV12-4 and TRBJ2-2, with D hard to call. V lost 3 bases, J lost 7 bases, and 3 bases lay in between. The CDR3 extends over 11 amino acids. The CDR3 coding sequence is TGTGCCAGCAGTTTCCGCGGGGAGCTGTTTTTT. This codes for CASSFRGELFF.

The chain carries TRBV7-9 and TRBJ1-1, with 8 bases lining up with TRBD1. V was clipped by 5 bases and J by 5 bases; unmatched bases: 10. CDR1 is SEHNR, CDR2 FQNEAQ, per germline (reference sequence). The CDR3 contains 15 residues. DNA for the CDR3: TGTGCCAGCAGCCCCGCGACAGGGGAATGGACTGAAGCTTTCTTT. It specifies CASSPATGEWTEAFF.

The rearrangement joins TRBV4-3 to TRBJ2-4, with 8 bases lining up with TRBD2. The CDR3 totals 20 residues. The J segment lost 0 bases and the V segment lost 0 bases, leaving 13 bases of the junction unmatched. CDR1 and CDR2 from the germline V gene are LGHNA and YSLEER. Here the CDR3 reads CASSQDLPSGPALAKNIQYF. In DNA form, the CDR3 reads TGCGCCAGCAGCCAAGATTTGCCTAGCGGGCCGGCGTTAGCCAAAAACATTCAGTACTTC.

The chain links TRBV6-5 to TRBJ2-7, with a tentative D call TRBD2 (5 bases). V lost 4 bases, J lost 1 base, and 11 bases lay in between. In germline, CDR1 is MNHEY, CDR2 SVGAGI. The CDR3 has 14 amino acids. CDR3 DNA: TGTGCCAGCAGTTCCCGGGGTCAATCCTACGAGCAGTACTTC. Its translation: CASSSRGQSYEQYF.

This chain links TRBV2 with TRBJ1-1, with 7 bases aligning to TRBD1. The CDR3 length is 15 residues. Looked up from germline, CDR1 is SNHLY and CDR2 is FYNNEI. Unmatched junction bases numbered 7, after V lost 5 bases and J lost 1 base. CDR3 sequence: CASSRERGPNTEAFF. CDR3 in DNA: TGTGCCAGCAGTCGAGAAAGGGGGCCGAACACTGAAGCTTTCTTT.

V usage is TRBV5-5 and J usage is TRBJ1-6; no reliable D call. V was pared by 1 base and J by 4 bases, with 6 bases between. The V gene's germline CDR1 is SGHKS and CDR2 YYEKEE (reference sequence). The CDR3 sequence is 14 residues long. In DNA, the CDR3 is TGTGCCAGCAGCTTGTCAGATTATAATTCACCCCTCCACTTT. Amino acid sequence: CASSLSDYNSPLHF.

The CDR3 sequence is CASSASGLPSLHF. DNA of the CDR3: TGTGCCAGCAGCGCATCGGGACTCCCATCCCTCCACTTT. The rearrangement links TRBV7-2 to TRBJ1-6, with D tentatively TRBD1 (5 bases). The CDR3 is 13 residues long. CDR1 and CDR2 (germline): SGHTA, FQGNSA. Trimming took off 5 bases at V and 14 bases at J, with 16 bases between the two ends.

This clone was found a few times. The chain uses TRBV21-1 and TRBJ1-6. TRBV21-1 is a pseudogene segment. CDR3 size: 17 residues. The CDR3 here is CASSKRVGRAESSPLHF. Here the CDR3 DNA reads TGTGCCAGCAGCAAGAGGGTGGGTAGGGCAGAGAGTTCACCCCTCCACTTT.

CDR3 residues: CASSLGQLMNTEAFF. In DNA, the CDR3 is TGCGCCAGCAGCCTAGGACAGCTAATGAACACTGAAGCTTTCTTT. The J gene is TRBJ1-1, the V gene TRBV5-1; TRBD1 is a possible D gene (6 bases). The CDR3 is made up of 15 amino acids. The V gene's germline CDR1 is SGHRS and CDR2 YFSETQ. V lost 4 bases, J lost 0 bases, and 13 bases lay in between.